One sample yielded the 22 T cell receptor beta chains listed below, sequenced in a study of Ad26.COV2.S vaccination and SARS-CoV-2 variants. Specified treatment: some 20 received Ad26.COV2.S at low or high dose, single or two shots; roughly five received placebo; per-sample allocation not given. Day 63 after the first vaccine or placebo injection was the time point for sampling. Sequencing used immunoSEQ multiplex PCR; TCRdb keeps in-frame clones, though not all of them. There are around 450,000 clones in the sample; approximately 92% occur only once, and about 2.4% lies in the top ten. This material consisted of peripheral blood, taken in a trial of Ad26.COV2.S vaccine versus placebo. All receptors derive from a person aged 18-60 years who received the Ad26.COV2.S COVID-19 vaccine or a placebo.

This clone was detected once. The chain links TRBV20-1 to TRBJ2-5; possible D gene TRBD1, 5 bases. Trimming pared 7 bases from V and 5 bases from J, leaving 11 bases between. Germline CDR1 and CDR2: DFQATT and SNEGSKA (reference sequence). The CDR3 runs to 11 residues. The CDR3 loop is CSGGPGETQYF. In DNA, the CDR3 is TGCAGTGGCGGACCAGGGGAGACCCAGTACTTC.

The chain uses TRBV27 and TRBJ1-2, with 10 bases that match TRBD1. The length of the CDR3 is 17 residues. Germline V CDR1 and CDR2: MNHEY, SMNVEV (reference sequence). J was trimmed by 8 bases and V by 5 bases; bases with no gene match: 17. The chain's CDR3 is CASSPLDRGPPFIGYTF. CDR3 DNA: TGTGCCAGCAGTCCCCTTGACAGGGGGCCACCCTTTATCGGCTACACCTTC.

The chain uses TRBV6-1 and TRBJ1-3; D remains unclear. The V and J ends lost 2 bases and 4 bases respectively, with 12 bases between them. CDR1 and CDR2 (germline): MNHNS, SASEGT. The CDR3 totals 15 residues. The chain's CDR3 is CASSEKEADGNTIYF. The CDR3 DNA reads TGTGCCAGCAGTGAAAAAGAGGCAGACGGAAACACCATATATTTT.

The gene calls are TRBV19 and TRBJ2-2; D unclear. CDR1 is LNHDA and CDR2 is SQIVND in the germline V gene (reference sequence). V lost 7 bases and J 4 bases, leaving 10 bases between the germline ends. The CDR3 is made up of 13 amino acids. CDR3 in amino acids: CASNLAGTGELFF. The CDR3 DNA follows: TGTGCCAGTAATTTGGCTGGCACCGGGGAGCTGTTTTTT.

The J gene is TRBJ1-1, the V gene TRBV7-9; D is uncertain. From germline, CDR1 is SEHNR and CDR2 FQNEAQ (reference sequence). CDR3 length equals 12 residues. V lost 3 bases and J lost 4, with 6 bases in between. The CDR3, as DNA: TGTGCCAGCAGCTTGCTGGTCACTGAAGCTTTCTTT. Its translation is CASSLLVTEAFF.

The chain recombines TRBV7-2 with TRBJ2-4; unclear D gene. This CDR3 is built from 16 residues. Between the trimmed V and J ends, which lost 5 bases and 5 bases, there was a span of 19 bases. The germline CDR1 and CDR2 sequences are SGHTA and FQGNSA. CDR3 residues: CASSLGPLGYQNIQYF. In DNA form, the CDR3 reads TGTGCCAGCAGCCTAGGCCCCCTAGGCTATCAAAACATTCAGTACTTC.

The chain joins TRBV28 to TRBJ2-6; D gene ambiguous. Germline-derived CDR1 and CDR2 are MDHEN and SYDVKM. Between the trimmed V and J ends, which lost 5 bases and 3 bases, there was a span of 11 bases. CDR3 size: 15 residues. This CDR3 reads CASSVQSGGANVLTF. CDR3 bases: TGTGCCAGCAGTGTACAAAGTGGTGGGGCCAACGTCCTGACTTTC.

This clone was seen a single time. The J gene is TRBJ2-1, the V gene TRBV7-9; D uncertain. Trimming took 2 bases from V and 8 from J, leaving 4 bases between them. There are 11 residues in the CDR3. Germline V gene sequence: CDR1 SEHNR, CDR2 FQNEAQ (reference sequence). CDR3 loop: CASSLIYEQFF. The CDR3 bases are TGTGCCAGCAGCTTAATCTATGAGCAGTTCTTC.

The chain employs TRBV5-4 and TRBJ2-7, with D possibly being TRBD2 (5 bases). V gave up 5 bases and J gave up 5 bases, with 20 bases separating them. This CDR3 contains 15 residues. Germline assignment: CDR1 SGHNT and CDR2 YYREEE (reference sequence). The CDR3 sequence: CASSQKGGGPHEQYV. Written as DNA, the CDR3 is TGTGCCAGCAGTCAAAAAGGCGGAGGCCCCCACGAGCAGTACGTC.

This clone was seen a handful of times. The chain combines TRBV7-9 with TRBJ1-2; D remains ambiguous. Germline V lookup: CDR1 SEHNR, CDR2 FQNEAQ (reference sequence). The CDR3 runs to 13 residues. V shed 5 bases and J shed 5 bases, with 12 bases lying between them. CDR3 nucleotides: TGTGCCAGCAGCCCCTACAACAGTTATGGCTACACCTTC. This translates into CASSPYNSYGYTF.

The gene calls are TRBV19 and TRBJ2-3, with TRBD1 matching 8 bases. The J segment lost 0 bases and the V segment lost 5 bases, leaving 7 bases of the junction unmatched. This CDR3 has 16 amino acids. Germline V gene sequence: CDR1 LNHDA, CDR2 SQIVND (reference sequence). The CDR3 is CASSLRTGRSTDTQYF. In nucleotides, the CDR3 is TGTGCCAGTAGTCTCCGGACAGGGCGGAGCACAGATACGCAGTATTTT.

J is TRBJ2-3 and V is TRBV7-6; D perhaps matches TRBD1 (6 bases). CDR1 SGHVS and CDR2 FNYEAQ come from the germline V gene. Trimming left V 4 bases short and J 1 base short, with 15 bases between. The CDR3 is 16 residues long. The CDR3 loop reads CASSYTGPGGTDTQYF. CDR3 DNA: TGTGCCAGCAGCTATACAGGGCCCGGGGGCACAGATACGCAGTATTTT.

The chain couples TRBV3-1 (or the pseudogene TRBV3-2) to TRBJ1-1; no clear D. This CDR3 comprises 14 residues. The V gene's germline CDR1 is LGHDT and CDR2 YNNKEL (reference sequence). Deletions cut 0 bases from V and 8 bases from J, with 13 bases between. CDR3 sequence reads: CASSQDGRQFEAFF. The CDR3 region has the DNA TGTGCCAGCAGCCAAGATGGGAGACAATTCGAAGCTTTCTTT.

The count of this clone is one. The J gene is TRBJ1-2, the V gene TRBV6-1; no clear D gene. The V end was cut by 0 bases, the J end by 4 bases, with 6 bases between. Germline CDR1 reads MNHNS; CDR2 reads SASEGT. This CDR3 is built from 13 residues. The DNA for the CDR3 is TGTGCCAGCAGTGAAGCGGAAACCTATGGCTACACCTTC. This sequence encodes CASSEAETYGYTF.

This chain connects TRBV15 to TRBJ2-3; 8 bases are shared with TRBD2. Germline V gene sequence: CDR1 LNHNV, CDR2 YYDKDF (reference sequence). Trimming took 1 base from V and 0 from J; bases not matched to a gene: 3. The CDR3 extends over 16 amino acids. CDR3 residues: CATSRGSGESTDTQYF. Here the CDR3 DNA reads TGTGCCACCAGCAGAGGTAGCGGGGAGAGCACAGATACGCAGTATTTT.

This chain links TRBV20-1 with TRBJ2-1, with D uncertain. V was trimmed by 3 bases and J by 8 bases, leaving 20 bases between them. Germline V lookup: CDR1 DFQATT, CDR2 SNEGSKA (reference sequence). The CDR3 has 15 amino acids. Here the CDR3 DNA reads TGCAGTGCTAGTCTCCCCCCGTGGAGTTCCGATGAGCAGTTCTTC. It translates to CSASLPPWSSDEQFF.

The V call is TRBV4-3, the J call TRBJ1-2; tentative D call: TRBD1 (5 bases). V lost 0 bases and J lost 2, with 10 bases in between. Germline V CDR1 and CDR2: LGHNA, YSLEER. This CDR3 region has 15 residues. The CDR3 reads CASSQDLGENYGYTF. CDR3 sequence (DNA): TGCGCCAGCAGCCAAGATTTGGGGGAGAACTATGGCTACACCTTC.

CDR3 DNA: TGTGCCAGCACTGAGTTCGGACTAGCGGGAGTGGTAGATACGCAGTATTTT. Protein: CASTEFGLAGVVDTQYF. V and J are TRBV2 and TRBJ2-3; 13 bases agree with TRBD2. V was pared by 7 bases and J by 5 bases, with 12 bases of the junction left unmatched. Per germline, CDR1 SNHLY and CDR2 FYNNEI. The CDR3 length is 17 residues.

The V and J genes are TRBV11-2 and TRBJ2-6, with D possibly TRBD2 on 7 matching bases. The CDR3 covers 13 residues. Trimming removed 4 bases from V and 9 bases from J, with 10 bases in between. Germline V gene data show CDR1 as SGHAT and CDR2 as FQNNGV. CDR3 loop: CASSSGGVNVLTF. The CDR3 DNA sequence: TGTGCCAGCAGCTCGGGGGGCGTCAACGTCCTGACTTTC.

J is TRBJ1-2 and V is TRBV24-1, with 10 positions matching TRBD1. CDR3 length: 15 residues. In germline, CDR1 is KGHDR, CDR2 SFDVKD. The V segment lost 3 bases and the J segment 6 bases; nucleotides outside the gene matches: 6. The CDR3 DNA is TGTGCCACCAGTGATACCGGGACAGGGGAAGATGGCTACACCTTC. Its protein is CATSDTGTGEDGYTF.

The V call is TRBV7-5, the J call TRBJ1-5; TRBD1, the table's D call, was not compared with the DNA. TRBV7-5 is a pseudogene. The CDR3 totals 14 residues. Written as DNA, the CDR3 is TGTGCCAGAAGCTTCCCGACAGATAATCAGCCCCAGCATTTT. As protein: CARSFPTDNQPQHF.

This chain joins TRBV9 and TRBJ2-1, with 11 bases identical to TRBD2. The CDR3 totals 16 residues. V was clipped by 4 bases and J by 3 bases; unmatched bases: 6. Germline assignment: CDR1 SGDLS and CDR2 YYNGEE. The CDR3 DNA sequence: TGTGCCAGCAGCCTTTCGACTAGCGGGAACTACAATGAGCAGTTCTTC. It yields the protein CASSLSTSGNYNEQFF.